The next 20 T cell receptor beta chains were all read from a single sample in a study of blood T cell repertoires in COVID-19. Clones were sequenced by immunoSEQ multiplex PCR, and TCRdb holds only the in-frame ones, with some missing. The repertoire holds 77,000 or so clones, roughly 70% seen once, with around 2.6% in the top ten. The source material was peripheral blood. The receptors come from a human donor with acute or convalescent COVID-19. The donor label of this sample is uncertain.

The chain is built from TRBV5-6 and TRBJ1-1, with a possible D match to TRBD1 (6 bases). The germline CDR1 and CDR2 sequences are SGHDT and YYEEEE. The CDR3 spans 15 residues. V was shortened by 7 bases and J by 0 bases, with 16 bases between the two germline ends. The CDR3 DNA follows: TGTGCCAGCTTCTCCGAACAGGGACTGAACACTGAAGCTTTCTTT. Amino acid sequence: CASFSEQGLNTEAFF.

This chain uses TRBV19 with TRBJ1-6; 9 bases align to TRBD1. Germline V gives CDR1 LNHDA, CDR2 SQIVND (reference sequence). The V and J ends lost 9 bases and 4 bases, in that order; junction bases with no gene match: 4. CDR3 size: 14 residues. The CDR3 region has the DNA TGTGCCAGCGAACAGGGGGCTTATAATTCACCCCTCCACTTT. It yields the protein CASEQGAYNSPLHF.

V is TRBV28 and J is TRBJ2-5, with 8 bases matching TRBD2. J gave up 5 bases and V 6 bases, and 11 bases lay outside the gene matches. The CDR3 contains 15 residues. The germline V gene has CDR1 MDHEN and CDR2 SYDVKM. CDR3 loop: CASSSPRGGAETQYF. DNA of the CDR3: TGTGCCAGCAGCTCCCCCCGGGGGGGCGCCGAGACCCAGTACTTC.

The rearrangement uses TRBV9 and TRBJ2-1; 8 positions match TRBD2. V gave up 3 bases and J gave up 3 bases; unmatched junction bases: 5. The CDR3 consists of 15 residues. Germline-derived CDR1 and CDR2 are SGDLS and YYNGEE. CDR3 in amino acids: CASSDGLAGYNEQFF. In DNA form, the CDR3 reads TGTGCCAGCAGCGATGGACTAGCAGGCTACAATGAGCAGTTCTTC.

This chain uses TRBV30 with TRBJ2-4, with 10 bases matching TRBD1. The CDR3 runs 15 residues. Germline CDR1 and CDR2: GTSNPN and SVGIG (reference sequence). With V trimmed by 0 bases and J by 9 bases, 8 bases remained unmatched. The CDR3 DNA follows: TGTGCCTGGAGTGTACCGGACAGGGGGTTTGGCATTCAGTACTTC. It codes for CAWSVPDRGFGIQYF.

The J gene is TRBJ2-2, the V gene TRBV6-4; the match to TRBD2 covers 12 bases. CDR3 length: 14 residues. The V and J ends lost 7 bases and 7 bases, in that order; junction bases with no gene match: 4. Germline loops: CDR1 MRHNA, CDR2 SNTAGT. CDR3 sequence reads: CASNPTSGGGELFF. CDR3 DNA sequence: TGTGCCAGCAATCCGACTAGCGGGGGCGGGGAGCTGTTTTTT.

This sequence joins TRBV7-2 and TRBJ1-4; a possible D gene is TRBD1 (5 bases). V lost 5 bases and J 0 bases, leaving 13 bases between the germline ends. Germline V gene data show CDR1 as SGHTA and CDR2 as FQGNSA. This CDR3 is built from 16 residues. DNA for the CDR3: TGTGCCAGCAGCCGTAGACAGCCCACAACTAATGAAAAACTGTTTTTT. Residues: CASSRRQPTTNEKLFF.

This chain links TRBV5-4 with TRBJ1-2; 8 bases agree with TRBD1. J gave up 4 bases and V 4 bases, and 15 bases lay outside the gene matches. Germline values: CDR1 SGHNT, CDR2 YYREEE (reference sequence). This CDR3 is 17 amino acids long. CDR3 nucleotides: TGTGCCAGCAGCCCACAGGGGGGGGCAGGGCCGTTCTATGGCTACACCTTC. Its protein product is CASSPQGGAGPFYGYTF. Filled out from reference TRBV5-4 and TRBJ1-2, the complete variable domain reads ETGVTQSPTHLIKTRGQQVTLRCSSQSGHNTVSWYQQALGQGPQFIFQYYREEENGRGNFPPRFSGLQFPNYSSELNVNALELDDSALYLCASSPQGGAGPFYGYTFGSGTRLTVV.

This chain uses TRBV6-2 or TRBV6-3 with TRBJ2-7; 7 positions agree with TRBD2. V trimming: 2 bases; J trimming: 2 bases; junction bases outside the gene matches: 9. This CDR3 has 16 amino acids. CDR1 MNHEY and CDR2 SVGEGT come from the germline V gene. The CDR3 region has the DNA TGTGCCAGCAGTTACGAGGTCGGGAGGACCACCTACGAGCAGTACTTC. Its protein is CASSYEVGRTTYEQYF.

In DNA form, the CDR3 reads TGTGCCAGCAGTTACTTAGCGGGAGGGCCCTCCAATGAGCAGTTCTTC. This translates into CASSYLAGGPSNEQFF. The rearrangement links TRBV27 to TRBJ2-1; 11 bases are a match to TRBD2. V shed 4 bases and J 6 bases; nucleotides not matched to a gene: 8. CDR1 MNHEY and CDR2 SMNVEV come from the germline V gene (reference sequence). There are 16 residues in the CDR3.

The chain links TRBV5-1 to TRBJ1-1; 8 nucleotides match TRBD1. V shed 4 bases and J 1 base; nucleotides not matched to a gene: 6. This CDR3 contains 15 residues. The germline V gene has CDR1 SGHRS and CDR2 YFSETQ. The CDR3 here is CASSPGGQGNTEAFF. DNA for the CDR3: TGCGCCAGCAGCCCAGGAGGACAGGGGAACACTGAAGCTTTCTTT.

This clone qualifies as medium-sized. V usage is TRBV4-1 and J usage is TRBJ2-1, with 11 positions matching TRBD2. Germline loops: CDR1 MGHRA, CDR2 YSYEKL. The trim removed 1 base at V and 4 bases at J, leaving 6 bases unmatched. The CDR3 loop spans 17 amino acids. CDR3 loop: CASSQVPSGGSYNEQFF. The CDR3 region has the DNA TGCGCCAGCAGCCAAGTCCCTAGCGGGGGGTCTTACAATGAGCAGTTCTTC.

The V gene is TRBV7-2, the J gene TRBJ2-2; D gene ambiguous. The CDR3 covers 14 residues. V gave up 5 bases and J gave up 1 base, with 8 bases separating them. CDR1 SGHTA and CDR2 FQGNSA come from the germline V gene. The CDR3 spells CASSRRLNTGELFF. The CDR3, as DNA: TGTGCCAGCAGCCGTAGACTGAACACCGGGGAGCTGTTTTTT. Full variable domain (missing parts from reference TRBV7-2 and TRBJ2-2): GAGVSQSPSNKVTEKGKDVELRCDPISGHTALYWYRQSLGQGLEFLIYFQGNSAPDKSGLPSDRFSAERTGGSVSTLTIQRTQQEDSAVYLCASSRRLNTGELFFGEGSRLTVL.

This chain's CDR3 is CASSAWGDMNTEAFF. The CDR3 DNA follows: TGTGCCAGCAGCGCTTGGGGGGATATGAACACTGAAGCTTTCTTT. The chain carries TRBV25-1 and TRBJ1-1, with a weak D call TRBD1 (5 bases). Deletions cut 6 bases from V and 0 bases from J, with 14 bases between. The CDR3 runs to 15 residues. Germline V CDR1 and CDR2: MGHDK, SYGVNS.

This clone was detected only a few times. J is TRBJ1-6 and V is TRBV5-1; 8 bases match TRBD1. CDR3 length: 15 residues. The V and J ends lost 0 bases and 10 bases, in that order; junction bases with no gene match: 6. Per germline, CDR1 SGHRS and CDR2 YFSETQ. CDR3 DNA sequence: TGCGCCAGCAGCTTGGAGACAGGGGTTCGGTCACCCCTCCACTTT. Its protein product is CASSLETGVRSPLHF.

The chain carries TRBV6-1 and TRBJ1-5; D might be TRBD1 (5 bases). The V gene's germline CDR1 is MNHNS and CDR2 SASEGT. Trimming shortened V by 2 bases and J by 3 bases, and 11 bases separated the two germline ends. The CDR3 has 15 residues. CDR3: CASSENRLPNQPQHF. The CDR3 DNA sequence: TGTGCCAGCAGTGAAAACAGGCTTCCCAATCAGCCCCAGCATTTT.

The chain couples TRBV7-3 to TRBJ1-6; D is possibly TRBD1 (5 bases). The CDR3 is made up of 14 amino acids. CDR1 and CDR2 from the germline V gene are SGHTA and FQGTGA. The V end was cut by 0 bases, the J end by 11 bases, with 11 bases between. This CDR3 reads CASSLTVQGAPLHF. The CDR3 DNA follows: TGTGCCAGCAGCTTAACGGTGCAAGGGGCACCCCTCCACTTT.

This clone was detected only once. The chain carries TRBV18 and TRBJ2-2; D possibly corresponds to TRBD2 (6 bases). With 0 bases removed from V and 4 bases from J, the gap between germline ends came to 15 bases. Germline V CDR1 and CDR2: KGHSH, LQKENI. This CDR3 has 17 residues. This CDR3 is CASSPPTGPRGTGELFF. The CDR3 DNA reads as TGTGCCAGCTCACCACCGACGGGCCCGCGGGGCACCGGGGAGCTGTTTTTT.

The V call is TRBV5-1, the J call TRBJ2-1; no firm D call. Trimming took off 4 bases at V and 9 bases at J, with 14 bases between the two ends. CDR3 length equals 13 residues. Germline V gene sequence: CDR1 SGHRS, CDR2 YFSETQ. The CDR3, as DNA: TGCGCCAGCAGCATTATCGGTGGCGGTGAGCAGTTCTTC. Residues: CASSIIGGGEQFF.

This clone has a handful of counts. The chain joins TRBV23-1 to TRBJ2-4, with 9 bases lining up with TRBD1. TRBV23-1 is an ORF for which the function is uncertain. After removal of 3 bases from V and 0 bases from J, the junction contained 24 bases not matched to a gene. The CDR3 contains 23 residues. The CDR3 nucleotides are TGCGCCAGCAGTCAGGACAGGGGTATCTATATGCTAGCCGTGGGGCTAGCCAAAAACATTCAGTACTTC. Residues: CASSQDRGIYMLAVGLAKNIQYF.